This T cell receptor beta chain came from a study of identical twins. General study findings and limits: Less excess twin sharing appeared in beta out-of-frame sequences.

With regard to this clonotype: The antigen is undetermined. A read error may produce the germline difference seen at one junction end.

Germline CDR1 is SNHLY and CDR2 is FYNNEI. This CDR3 is built from 14 residues. MiXCR was run by TCRdb on the 5' RACE reads, yielding one entry per CDR3 protein. The sample holds 1.5 million to 2 million distinct CDR3 sequences, about 32% seen once. Sequenced material: cord blood. The chain recombines TRBV2 with TRBJ1-6, with 7 bases aligning to TRBD1. This TCR was recovered from a newborn girl in good health. In DNA, the CDR3 is TGTGCCAGCAGTGTGAGGGACAGTGATTCACCCCCCCACTTT. Translating it yields CASSVRDSDSPPHF.